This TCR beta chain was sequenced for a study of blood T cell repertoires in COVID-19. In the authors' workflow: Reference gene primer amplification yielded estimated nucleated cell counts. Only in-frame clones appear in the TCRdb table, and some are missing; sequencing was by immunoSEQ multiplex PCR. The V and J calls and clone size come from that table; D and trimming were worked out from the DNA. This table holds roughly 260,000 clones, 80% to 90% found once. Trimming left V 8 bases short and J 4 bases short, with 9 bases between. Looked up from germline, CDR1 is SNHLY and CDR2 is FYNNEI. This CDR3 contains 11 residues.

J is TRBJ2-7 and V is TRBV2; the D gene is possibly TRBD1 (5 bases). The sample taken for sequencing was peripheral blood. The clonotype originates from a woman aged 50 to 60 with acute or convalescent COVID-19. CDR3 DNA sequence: TGTGCCAGCGGTAGGGGATACGAGCAGTACTTC. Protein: CASGRGYEQYF.